This passage covers 11 T cell receptor beta chains from one sample sequenced in a study of blood T cell repertoires in COVID-19. Assay: immunoSEQ multiplex PCR; the TCRdb copy retains only in-frame clones and omits some. The profile covers some 220,000 clones, with over 80% appearing a single time and over 5.5% taken by the ten largest. Sequencing input: peripheral blood. These receptors all come from a woman in her sixties with active or convalescent COVID-19.

The chain has TRBV4-2 and TRBJ2-1; the match to TRBD2 covers 8 bases. After removal of 0 bases from V and 16 bases from J, the junction contained 5 bases not matched to a gene. CDR1 and CDR2 from the germline V gene are LGHNA and YNFKEQ. The CDR3 has 12 amino acids. CDR3 DNA: TGTGCCAGCAGCCAAGAAGGGACTAGGACTTTCTTC. Its protein is CASSQEGTRTFF.

V usage is TRBV4-1 and J usage is TRBJ2-7; perhaps TRBD2 as D (5 bases). Germline lookup yields CDR1 MGHRA and CDR2 YSYEKL. The V end lost 0 bases, the J end lost 7 bases, and 19 bases lay between the germline ends. The CDR3 sequence is 16 residues long. CDR3 bases: TGCGCCAGCAGCCAAGACCCGCGGGTCAAAAGGTTGGAGCAGTACTTC. This codes for CASSQDPRVKRLEQYF.

The table lists this clone with many counts. CDR3 nucleotides: TGCGCCAGCAGGCATAATCGACTGAGAGGGGGCACTGAAGCTTTCTTT. Translating it yields CASRHNRLRGGTEAFF. The chain uses TRBV4-1 and TRBJ1-1; a possible D gene is TRBD1 (6 bases). Trimming removed 6 bases at V and 4 bases at J, with 21 bases between. Germline V gene sequence: CDR1 MGHRA, CDR2 YSYEKL. The length of the CDR3 is 16 residues.

The sample holds a few counts of this clone. This chain connects TRBV7-9 to TRBJ2-7, with TRBD1 as a possible D gene (7 bases). Germline loops: CDR1 SEHNR, CDR2 FQNEAQ (reference sequence). This CDR3 contains 15 residues. V was cut by 1 base and J by 3 bases, with 13 bases left in between. The CDR3, as DNA: TGTGCCAGCAGCTTAGATGGGCAGGGGGGCTACGAGCAGTACTTC. As protein: CASSLDGQGGYEQYF.

V gene TRBV11-2 combines with J gene TRBJ2-7; 9 nucleotides match TRBD2. The CDR3 has 15 residues. CDR1 is SGHAT, CDR2 FQNNGV, per germline. V shed 0 bases and J 5 bases; nucleotides not matched to a gene: 5. CDR3 nucleotides: TGTGCCAGCAGCTTAGATAGCGGGAGAACCCACGAGCAGTACTTC. Its protein product is CASSLDSGRTHEQYF.

The chain recombines TRBV19 with TRBJ1-2; 7 nucleotides line up with TRBD1. The CDR3 runs to 15 residues. Germline V gene data show CDR1 as LNHDA and CDR2 as SQIVND (reference sequence). V was clipped by 5 bases and J by 4 bases; unmatched bases: 10. This CDR3 reads CASSWTGPSPYGYTF. The CDR3 DNA reads TGTGCCAGTAGTTGGACAGGCCCGAGCCCCTATGGCTACACCTTC.

A single count supports this clone. This chain connects TRBV7-6 to TRBJ2-3; D might be TRBD2 (5 bases). Germline CDR1 and CDR2: SGHVS and FNYEAQ. V lost 5 bases and J lost 0, with 15 bases in between. This CDR3 region has 16 residues. Here the CDR3 reads CASSRRRAVSTDTQYF. CDR3 in DNA: TGTGCCAGCAGCCGCCGGCGGGCCGTAAGCACAGATACGCAGTATTTT.

This chain uses TRBV4-1 with TRBJ2-1; 9 nucleotides match TRBD1. The germline CDR1 and CDR2 sequences are MGHRA and YSYEKL. This CDR3 has 16 amino acids. Losses at the gene ends were 0 bases for V and 12 bases for J; bases not matched to a gene: 12. The CDR3 is CASSQDRGQGIYGQFF. DNA of the CDR3: TGCGCCAGCAGCCAAGATCGGGGACAGGGTATCTATGGGCAGTTCTTC.

This clone was detected a few times. The chain joins TRBV6-5 to TRBJ2-7, with TRBD2 matching over 8 bases. The germline V gene has CDR1 MNHEY and CDR2 SVGAGI. J gave up 0 bases and V 5 bases, and 3 bases lay outside the gene matches. This CDR3 comprises 14 residues. Here the CDR3 DNA reads TGTGCCAGCAGTCGGACTAGCACCTCCTACGAGCAGTACTTC. Its protein is CASSRTSTSYEQYF.

This sequence joins TRBV27 and TRBJ2-1; 14 bases are a match to TRBD2. The trim removed 4 bases at V and 8 bases at J, leaving 10 bases unmatched. The CDR3 spans 17 residues. The V gene's germline CDR1 is MNHEY and CDR2 SMNVEV (reference sequence). The CDR3 sequence: CASSSFGLAGGFDEQFF. DNA of the CDR3: TGTGCCAGCAGTTCATTCGGACTAGCGGGAGGTTTCGATGAGCAGTTCTTC.

The chain recombines TRBV15 with TRBJ1-2; D perhaps matches TRBD1 (6 bases). This CDR3 is 13 amino acids long. Germline V gene data show CDR1 as LNHNV and CDR2 as YYDKDF (reference sequence). Trimming took 0 bases from V and 6 from J, leaving 8 bases between them. In nucleotides, the CDR3 is TGTGCCACCAGCAGAGAAGACAGGCATGGCTACACCTTC. Translating it yields CATSREDRHGYTF. The full variable domain, its missing parts supplied by reference TRBV15 and TRBJ1-2, is DAMVIQNPRYQVTQFGKPVTLSCSQTLNHNVMYWYQQKSSQAPKLLFHYYDKDFNNEADTPDNFQSRRPNTSFCFLDIRSPGLGDTAMYLCATSREDRHGYTFGSGTRLTVV.